This entry concerns a single T cell receptor (beta chain). Its antigen remains unidentified. This entry belongs to a study of T-cell memory formation after mild COVID-19. Study as a whole: Each donor largely had its own TCR clusters.

Study-wide results and limits: The authors left the SARS-CoV-2 specificity of second-wave clones peaking on day 37 unconfirmed. Some clones that responded turned up in pre-infection memory, which suggests that cross-reactive memory joined in.

This CDR3 is built from 13 residues. Trimming took 8 bases from V and 5 from J; bases not matched to a gene: 7. The V gene's germline CDR1 is MNHEY and CDR2 SVGAGI. Via MiXCR, TCRdb re-called the 5' RACE reads, giving one row per CDR3 protein. Of some 88,000 distinct CDR3 sequences in the sample, roughly 23% were seen once. The source is a man between 18 and 35 years old who had mild COVID-19 (a few samples of this study predate the infection). Cell type and time point are not known. This chain links TRBV6-5 with TRBJ1-1; 8 positions match TRBD1. Sequenced sample: PBMCs or a T cell subset sorted from them (not recorded which). The CDR3 sequence is CASAQGAKTEAFF. DNA for the CDR3: TGTGCCAGCGCTCAGGGGGCGAAAACTGAAGCTTTCTTT.